This T cell receptor beta chain was sequenced for a study of blood T cells in healthy people across ages. Study results and limitations: Compared with aged donors, long-lived donors showed fewer expanded clones, suggesting selection. Per million T cells, the diversity of TCR beta decreased roughly linearly as age advanced. Strong correlation linked observed beta diversity and percent naive T cells.

A minimum of 6 million PBMCs was isolated per sample. A J-beta primer mix and a sample-barcoded 5' primer were used in a second PCR of about 6 to 12 cycles. TCRdb passed the 5' RACE reads through MiXCR, listing each CDR3 protein once. This sample has around 1,800,000 distinct CDR3 sequences, with about two fifths found just once. Regarding this clonotype: No antigen is known for it.

V was pared by 3 bases and J by 8 bases, with 13 bases between. Germline loops: CDR1 MNHEY, CDR2 SMNVEV (reference sequence). CDR3 size: 13 residues. The chain has TRBV27 and TRBJ1-2, with D maybe TRBD1 (6 bases). The source is a human donor in good health. Sequencing was done on a sample of blood. The CDR3 here is CASSFSGVGGYTF. The CDR3 DNA is TGTGCCAGCAGTTTCTCAGGGGTGGGGGGCTACACCTTC.